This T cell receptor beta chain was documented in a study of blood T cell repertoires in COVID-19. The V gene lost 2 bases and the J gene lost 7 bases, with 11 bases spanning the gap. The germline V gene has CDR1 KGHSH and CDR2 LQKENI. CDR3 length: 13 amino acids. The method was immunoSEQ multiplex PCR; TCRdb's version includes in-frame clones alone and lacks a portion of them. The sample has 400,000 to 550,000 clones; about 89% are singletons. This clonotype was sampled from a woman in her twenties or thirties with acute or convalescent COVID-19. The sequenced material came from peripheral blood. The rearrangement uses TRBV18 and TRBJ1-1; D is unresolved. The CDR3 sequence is CASSPEGGYEAFF. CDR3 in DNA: TGTGCCAGCTCACCAGAAGGAGGTTATGAAGCTTTCTTT.